This T cell receptor (beta chain) emerged from a study of PD-L1 blockade in urothelial cancer. Each patient supplied 1 to 8 pretreatment and on-treatment samples. Looked up from germline, CDR1 is MNHEY and CDR2 is SMNVEV (reference sequence). V lost 5 bases and J lost 9; bases outside the gene matches: 9. This CDR3 comprises 15 residues. Profiling relied on immunoSEQ multiplex PCR, and the TCRdb table lists in-frame clones only, not all of them. Among 90,000 to 120,000 clones, about 90% were seen once, and the ten largest hold about 0.92%. The receptor's source is a woman of 80 years or more with urothelial cancer. V and J are TRBV27 and TRBJ2-1, with TRBD2 matching 11 bases. The sample consisted of PBMCs, taken around atezolizumab (anti-PD-L1) treatment. This CDR3 is CASSARLAGRGEQFF. The CDR3 DNA reads as TGTGCCAGCAGTGCCCGACTAGCGGGAAGGGGTGAGCAGTTCTTC.